The 18 T cell receptor beta chains listed next were all sequenced from one sample in a study of blood T cell repertoires in COVID-19. Libraries were prepared by immunoSEQ multiplex PCR; TCRdb keeps only in-frame clonotypes and omits some of them. The sample consists of roughly 290,000 clones, around nine tenths of them appearing once. The sample taken for sequencing was peripheral blood. The receptors were gathered from a woman aged 55 to 70 with acute or convalescent COVID-19.

The genes are TRBV6-5 and TRBJ1-2; possibly TRBD1 for D (5 bases). V was shortened by 8 bases and J by 9 bases, with 19 bases between the two germline ends. CDR1 and CDR2 from the germline V gene are MNHEY and SVGAGI. CDR3 length: 13 amino acids. In nucleotides, the CDR3 is TGTGCCAGCTCCCCGATGGGGCCATCCAGCTACACCTTC. This translates into CASSPMGPSSYTF.

V gene TRBV19 combines with J gene TRBJ1-5, with D hard to call. The CDR3 is 14 residues long. The V end lost 3 bases, the J end lost 6 bases, and 12 bases lay between the germline ends. The germline CDR1 and CDR2 sequences are LNHDA and SQIVND (reference sequence). CDR3 in DNA: TGTGCCAGTAGTATGAGCCACGGGAGTCAGCCCCAGCATTTT. It codes for CASSMSHGSQPQHF.

The CDR3 nucleotides read TGTGCCAGCTCACCCTCTCCGCGGGGTGGTGTGAATGAGCAGTTCTTC. As protein: CASSPSPRGGVNEQFF. The genes are TRBV18 and TRBJ2-1; maybe TRBD2 (6 bases). This CDR3 region has 16 residues. V lost 3 bases and J 7 bases, leaving 19 bases between the germline ends. From germline, CDR1 is KGHSH and CDR2 LQKENI.

The rearrangement joins TRBV20-1 to TRBJ1-5; a weak D match, TRBD1 (5 bases). Germline loops: CDR1 DFQATT, CDR2 SNEGSKA (reference sequence). The CDR3 length is 13 residues. V was cut by 3 bases and J by 6 bases, with 12 bases left in between. The DNA for the CDR3 is TGCAGTGCTAGTAAGGGCAGGGCTCAGCCCCAGCATTTT. Translated: CSASKGRAQPQHF.

The V gene is TRBV19, the J gene TRBJ2-7; 9 positions match TRBD2. CDR3 length equals 15 residues. Germline CDR1 and CDR2: LNHDA and SQIVND (reference sequence). V shed 7 bases, J shed 2 bases, and the junction held 9 bases outside the gene matches. In nucleotides, the CDR3 is TGTGCCAGTACCCCGACCGGGACTAGCCCCTACGAGCAGTACTTC. Translated, it gives CASTPTGTSPYEQYF.

J is TRBJ1-1 and V is TRBV4-2; D is unresolved. The CDR3 consists of 13 residues. The V gene lost 8 bases and the J gene lost 3 bases, with 13 bases spanning the gap. Germline V gene data show CDR1 as LGHNA and CDR2 as YNFKEQ. The CDR3 sequence: CASQGVGDTEAFF. Here the CDR3 DNA reads TGTGCCAGCCAAGGAGTGGGTGACACTGAAGCTTTCTTT.

The genes are TRBV11-2 and TRBJ2-1; possibly TRBD1 for D (6 bases). CDR1 and CDR2 (germline): SGHAT, FQNNGV. The CDR3 length is 15 residues. The V and J ends lost 2 bases and 2 bases respectively, with 10 bases between them. The CDR3 sequence: CASSLSQGPYNEQFF. The CDR3 DNA reads TGTGCCAGCAGCTTAAGCCAGGGGCCCTACAATGAGCAGTTCTTC.

The chain combines TRBV5-1 with TRBJ2-1; 13 bases are shared with TRBD2. The CDR3 is made up of 16 amino acids. CDR1 is SGHRS and CDR2 is YFSETQ in the germline V gene. J lost 4 bases, V lost 5 bases, and 6 bases had no gene match. CDR3 residues: CASSPGTSGMYNEQFF. CDR3 coding DNA: TGCGCCAGCAGTCCCGGGACTAGCGGGATGTACAATGAGCAGTTCTTC. Variable domain in full (rest from reference TRBV5-1 and TRBJ2-1): KAGVTQTPRYLIKTRGQQVTLSCSPISGHRSVSWYQQTPGQGLQFLFEYFSETQRNKGNFPGRFSGRQFSNSRSEMNVSTLELGDSALYLCASSPGTSGMYNEQFFGPGTRLTVL.

Comment on this clone: One end of the junction does not line up with germline, which may come from a read error. This rearrangement joins TRBV7-3 to TRBJ2-7; D remains ambiguous. The germline CDR1 and CDR2 sequences are SGHTA and FQGTGA. The CDR3 spans 11 residues. CDR3 DNA: TGTGCCAGCAGCTTAACTCGGCAGGTACACTTC. This codes for CASSLTRQVHF.

V usage is TRBV5-4 and J usage is TRBJ2-7; D is possibly TRBD2 (5 bases). Trimming took off 4 bases at V and 1 base at J, with 9 bases between the two ends. Germline loops: CDR1 SGHNT, CDR2 YYREEE (reference sequence). This CDR3 region has 13 residues. The CDR3: CASSPRDSYEQYF. As DNA, the CDR3 is TGTGCCAGCAGCCCCCGGGATTCCTACGAGCAGTACTTC.

This chain uses TRBV12-3 or TRBV12-4 with TRBJ1-6; 7 bases fit TRBD1. With V trimmed by 6 bases and J by 10 bases, 6 bases remained unmatched. The CDR3 length is 13 residues. The chain's CDR3 is CASSQDRRSPLHF. The CDR3 DNA sequence: TGTGCCAGCAGCCAGGACAGGAGATCACCCCTCCACTTT.

The chain has TRBV19 and TRBJ2-7; possible D gene TRBD1, 5 bases. V lost 4 bases and J lost 5, with 9 bases in between. The CDR3 runs to 12 residues. CDR1 and CDR2 (germline): LNHDA, SQIVND (reference sequence). This CDR3 is CASSRGPDEQYF. CDR3 DNA sequence: TGTGCCAGTAGTAGGGGCCCGGACGAGCAGTACTTC.

The rearrangement joins TRBV7-2 to TRBJ2-3, with 8 nucleotides matching TRBD1. Germline V gene data show CDR1 as SGHTA and CDR2 as FQGNSA. The CDR3 extends over 15 amino acids. The V gene end was trimmed by 1 base and the J gene end by 4 bases; junction bases not matched to a gene: 4. CDR3 in DNA: TGTGCCAGCAGCTTAGGTGCAGGGGGCCCAGATACGCAGTATTTT. It codes for CASSLGAGGPDTQYF.

The CDR3, as DNA: TGTGCCAGCGGCTCTAGCTCCGGCAATGAGCAGTTCTTC. Translated: CASGSSSGNEQFF. The rearrangement joins TRBV27 to TRBJ2-1, with a possible D match to TRBD2 (5 bases). With 8 bases removed from V and 6 bases from J, the gap between germline ends came to 14 bases. Per germline, CDR1 MNHEY and CDR2 SMNVEV (reference sequence). The CDR3 is 13 residues long.

The chain has TRBV7-2 and TRBJ2-1, with D possibly TRBD2 on 5 matching bases. Germline V gene sequence: CDR1 SGHTA, CDR2 FQGNSA. This CDR3 has 15 amino acids. The V end lost 1 base, the J end lost 0 bases, and 7 bases lay between the germline ends. CDR3: CASSLEGSSYNEQFF. DNA for the CDR3: TGTGCCAGCAGCTTAGAAGGGAGCTCCTACAATGAGCAGTTCTTC.

The J gene is TRBJ1-4, the V gene TRBV27, with TRBD1 as a possible D gene (6 bases). The V gene's germline CDR1 is MNHEY and CDR2 SMNVEV (reference sequence). The ends were cut back, 0 bases at V and 8 bases at J, with 13 bases in the middle. The CDR3 loop spans 15 amino acids. The CDR3: CASSLSGGAGEKLFF. DNA of the CDR3: TGTGCCAGCAGTTTATCGGGGGGGGCCGGGGAAAAACTGTTTTTT.

The chain has TRBV19 and TRBJ2-2; D unclear. The ends were cut back, 7 bases at V and 2 bases at J, with 11 bases in the middle. The CDR3 length is 14 residues. Germline V gene sequence: CDR1 LNHDA, CDR2 SQIVND (reference sequence). The CDR3 DNA sequence: TGTGCCAGTAACCCACGGAGTAACACCGGGGAGCTGTTTTTT. Translation: CASNPRSNTGELFF.

On this clone itself: Other nucleotide sequences from this sample produce the same CDR3. This rearrangement joins TRBV27 to TRBJ1-1; D remains ambiguous. The CDR3 loop spans 13 amino acids. CDR1 MNHEY and CDR2 SMNVEV come from the germline V gene (reference sequence). Trimming cost V 3 bases and J 5 bases, with 10 bases left between them. The CDR3 loop is CASSLGSNTEAFF. In nucleotides, the CDR3 is TGTGCCAGCAGTTTGGGCAGTAATACTGAAGCTTTCTTT.